This T cell receptor beta chain was sequenced during a study of shared clonotypes between healthy human individuals. The naive CD8 fraction comprised CD45RO-negative cells positively selected for CCR7 and excluded terminally differentiated effector memory CD45RA+ cells. Assay used: immunoSEQ multiplex PCR; TCRdb lists only in-frame clones, some missing. The table lists about 2 million clones, roughly 95% of them singletons. In germline, CDR1 is MNHNY, CDR2 SVGAGI (reference sequence). The CDR3 is 14 residues long. Trimming removed 8 bases from V and 1 base from J; junction bases left unmatched: 1. The chain recombines TRBV6-6 with TRBJ2-1; 11 positions match TRBD1. The sequence came from a man aged 18 to 35 in good health. Sequencing was carried out using naive CD8+ T cells sorted from blood. CDR3: CASGQGASYNEQFF. CDR3 in DNA: TGTGCCAGCGGACAGGGGGCGTCCTACAATGAGCAGTTCTTC.